This T cell receptor beta chain came from a study of T cell responses to AZD1222 COVID-19 vaccine. Findings and caveats of the study: Most donors were white British, females outnumbered males, and clonal diversity was possibly underestimated. Per reports, nearly half of all spike-specific TCRs target regions that are unmutated in variants.

Clones were sequenced by immunoSEQ multiplex PCR, and TCRdb holds only the in-frame ones, with some missing. The sample has approximately 110,000 clones, more than 75% seen once; the top ten hold roughly 2.7%. Per germline, CDR1 SGHDT and CDR2 YYEEEE. This CDR3 has 13 residues. Trimming took 6 bases from V and 7 from J, leaving 16 bases between them. As for this clone: The antigen is undetermined.

This TCR was recovered from an adult in good health. This sequence joins TRBV5-6 and TRBJ1-1; possibly TRBD1 for D (5 bases). The specimen was peripheral blood, collected on day 0 of AZD1222 vaccination. The CDR3 loop reads CASTWGEQLEAFF. In nucleotides, the CDR3 is TGTGCCAGCACTTGGGGCGAACAGCTTGAAGCTTTCTTT.